This record concerns one T cell receptor (beta chain) sequence. The data are from a study of CD8+CD57+ T cells in acquired aplastic anemia. The study profiled TCR beta VDJ and CDR3 using genomic DNA as template. TCRdb analysed the reads with MiXCR anew, one entry per CDR3 protein. Of roughly 260,000 distinct CDR3 sequences listed, approximately 50% are singletons. Patients included in sequencing had previously demonstrated CD8+CD57+ cell expansion by flow cytometry. Sequenced: sorted CD4+, CD8+, or CD8+CD57+ T cells (not recorded which) from PBMCs. The TCR sequence derives from a human donor with aplastic anemia.

CDR3 protein: CASRPGSDTQYF. Written as DNA, the CDR3 is TGTGCCAGCAGACCAGGGTCCGATACGCAGTATTTT. The chain has TRBV7-3 and TRBJ2-3, with TRBD1 as a possible D gene (5 bases). Trimming pared 6 bases from V and 6 bases from J, leaving 10 bases between. There are 12 residues in the CDR3. Per the germline V gene, CDR1 is SGHTA and CDR2 is FQGTGA.